This TCR beta chain was documented in a study of T cells in Graves' hyperthyroidism and ophthalmopathy. General study points: Most thyroid clonotypes expanded above 0.001 were also detected in blood. A 13 V-J model separated ophthalmopathy from stable hyperthyroidism.

Duration under 3 months, a NOSPECS grade of at least 4, and a Clinical Activity Score of at least 3 characterized the ophthalmopathy patients. Lactation, pregnancy, other autoimmune disease or uncontrolled infection excluded patients. V lost 2 bases and J lost 10, with 14 bases in between. CDR1 GTSNPN and CDR2 SVGIG come from the germline V gene (reference sequence). This CDR3 contains 12 residues. Amplified regions were TCR beta CDR3 sequences from RNA transcripts. The TCR CDR3 first-round RT-PCR relied on the HTBI primer set. A single record per CDR3 protein comes from TCRdb applying MiXCR to the multiplex PCR reads. The table has a few hundred thousand distinct CDR3 sequences, about a sixth seen once. At least ten counts were recorded for this clonotype. What it binds is unknown.

The TCR sequence derives from a woman in her thirties or forties with Graves' ophthalmopathy. Material for sequencing was blood. V usage is TRBV30 and J usage is TRBJ1-1, with D perhaps TRBD1 (6 bases). CDR3 region: CAWSTLQGGAFF. The CDR3 DNA reads as TGTGCCTGGAGTACCCTACAGGGTGGAGCTTTCTTT. Full variable domain (rest looked up from reference TRBV30 and TRBJ1-1): SQTIHQWPATLVQPVGSPLSLECTVEGTSNPNLYWYRQAAGRGLQLLFYSVGIGQISSEVPQNLSASRPQDRQFILSSKKLLLSDSGFYLCAWSTLQGGAFFGQGTRLTVV.